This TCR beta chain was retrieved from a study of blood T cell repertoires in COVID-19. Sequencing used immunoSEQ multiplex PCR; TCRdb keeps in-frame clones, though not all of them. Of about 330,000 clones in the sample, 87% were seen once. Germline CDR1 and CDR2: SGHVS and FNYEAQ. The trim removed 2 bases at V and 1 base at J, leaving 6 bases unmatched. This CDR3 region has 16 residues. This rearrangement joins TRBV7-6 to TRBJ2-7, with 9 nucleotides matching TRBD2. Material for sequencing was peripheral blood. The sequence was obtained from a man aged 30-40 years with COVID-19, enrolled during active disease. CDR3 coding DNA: TGTGCCAGCAGCTTAATCCTAGCGGGGACTTCCTACGAGCAGTACTTC. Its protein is CASSLILAGTSYEQYF.